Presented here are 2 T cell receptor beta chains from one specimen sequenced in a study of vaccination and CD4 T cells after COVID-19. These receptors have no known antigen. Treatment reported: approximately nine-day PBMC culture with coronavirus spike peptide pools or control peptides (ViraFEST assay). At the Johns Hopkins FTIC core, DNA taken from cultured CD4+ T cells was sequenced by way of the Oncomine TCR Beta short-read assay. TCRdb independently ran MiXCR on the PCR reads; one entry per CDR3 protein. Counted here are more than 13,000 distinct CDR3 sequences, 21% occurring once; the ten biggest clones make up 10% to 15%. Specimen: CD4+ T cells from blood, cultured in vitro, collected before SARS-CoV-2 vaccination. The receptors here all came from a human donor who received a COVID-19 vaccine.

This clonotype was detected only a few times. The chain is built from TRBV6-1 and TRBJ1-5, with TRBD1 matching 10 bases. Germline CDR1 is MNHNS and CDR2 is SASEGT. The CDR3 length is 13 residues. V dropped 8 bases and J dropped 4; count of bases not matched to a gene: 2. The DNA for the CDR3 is TGTGCCAGCGGACAGGGGGGGAATCAGCCCCAGCATTTT. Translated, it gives CASGQGGNQPQHF.

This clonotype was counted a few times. Here the CDR3 DNA reads TGTGCCAGCAGCTGGGGAGATCAGCCCCAGCATTTT. Translated, it gives CASSWGDQPQHF. The V and J genes are TRBV6-2 or TRBV6-3 and TRBJ1-5; no definite D call. Germline V gene sequence: CDR1 MNHEY, CDR2 SVGEGT. This CDR3 has 12 residues. The V and J ends lost 6 bases and 5 bases respectively, with 8 bases between them.